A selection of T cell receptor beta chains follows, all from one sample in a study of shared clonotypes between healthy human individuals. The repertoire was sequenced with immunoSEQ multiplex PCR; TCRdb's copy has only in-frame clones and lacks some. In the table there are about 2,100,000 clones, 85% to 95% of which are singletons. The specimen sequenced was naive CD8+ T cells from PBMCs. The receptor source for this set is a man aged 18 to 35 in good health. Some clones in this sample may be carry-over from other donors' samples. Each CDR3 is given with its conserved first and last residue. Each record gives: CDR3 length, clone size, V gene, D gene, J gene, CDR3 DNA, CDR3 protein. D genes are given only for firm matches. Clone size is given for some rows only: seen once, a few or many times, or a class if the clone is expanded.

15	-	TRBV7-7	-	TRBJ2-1	TGTGCCAGCAGCCTCGACACTTTACCTTACAATGAGCAGTTCTTC	CASSLDTLPYNEQFF
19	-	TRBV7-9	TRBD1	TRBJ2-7	TGTGCCAGCAGCTGGGCCGGGACAGGGGGAATTCACCAACCCTACGAGCAGTACTTC	CASSWAGTGGIHQPYEQYF
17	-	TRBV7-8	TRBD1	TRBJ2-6	TGTGCCAGCAGCCCCTTTGGGACAGGGTCTGGGGCCAACGTCCTGACTTTC	CASSPFGTGSGANVLTF
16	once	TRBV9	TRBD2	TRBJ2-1	TGTGCCAGCAGCGTAGCTGGTAGCGGGAGTATCGATGAGCAGTTCTTC	CASSVAGSGSIDEQFF
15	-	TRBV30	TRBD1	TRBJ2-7	TGTGCCTGGAGTGCCCGGGACAGGGGGAGTAACGAGCAGTACTTC	CAWSARDRGSNEQYF
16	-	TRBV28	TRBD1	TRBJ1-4	TGTGCCAGCAGTTTACCCGAGACAGGGGGTTATGAAAAACTGTTTTTT	CASSLPETGGYEKLFF
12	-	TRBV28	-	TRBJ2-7	TGTGCCAGCAGTCCCAGGACAGACGAGCAGTACTTC	CASSPRTDEQYF
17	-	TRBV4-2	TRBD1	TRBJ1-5	TGTGCCAGCAGCCAACACTTAGACGGGACAGGGAGCCAGCCCCAGCATTTT	CASSQHLDGTGSQPQHF
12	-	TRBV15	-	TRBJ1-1	TGTGCCACCAGCATTTCGGGGAGAGAAGCTTTCTTT	CATSISGREAFF
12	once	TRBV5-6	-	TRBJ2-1	TGTGCCAGCAGCTTGGACCGGGCCGAGCAGTTCTTC	CASSLDRAEQFF
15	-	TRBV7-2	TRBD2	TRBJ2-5	TGTGCCAGCAGCATGACTAGCGGGAGCAGGGAGACCCAGTACTTC	CASSMTSGSRETQYF
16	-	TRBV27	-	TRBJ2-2	TGTGCCAGCAGACTTGTGGGCAAGAGGGCGGCCGGGGAGCTGTTTTTT	CASRLVGKRAAGELFF
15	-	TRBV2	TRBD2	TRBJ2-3	TGTGCCAGCAGTGGACTAGCGGGCCCCGCAGATACGCAGTATTTT	CASSGLAGPADTQYF
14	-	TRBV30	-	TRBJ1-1	TGTGCCTGGAGTGAGAAGTACATGAACACTGAAGCTTTCTTT	CAWSEKYMNTEAFF
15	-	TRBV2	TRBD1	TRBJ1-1	TGTGCCAGGACAACACGGGACAGCCTGAACACTGAAGCTTTCTTT	CARTTRDSLNTEAFF
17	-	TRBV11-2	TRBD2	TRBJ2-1	TGTGCCAGCAGAGCAAGGCCGGGACTAGCGGGAGGGAATGAGCAGTTCTTC	CASRARPGLAGGNEQFF
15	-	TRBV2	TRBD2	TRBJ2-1	TGTGCCAGCAGTGAATGGACTAGCGGGACCAGTGAGCAGTTCTTC	CASSEWTSGTSEQFF
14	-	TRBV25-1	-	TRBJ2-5	TGTGCCAGCAGGGGTGGGGTTCGAGAAGAGACCCAGTACTTC	CASRGGVREETQYF
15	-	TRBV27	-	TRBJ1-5	TGTGCCAGCAGTCTAAATTACAGGGGCAATCAGCCCCAGCATTTT	CASSLNYRGNQPQHF
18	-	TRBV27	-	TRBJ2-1	TGTGCCAGCAGTATACGACCTTGGGGCGGGACTTCCTACAATGAGCAGTTCTTC	CASSIRPWGGTSYNEQFF
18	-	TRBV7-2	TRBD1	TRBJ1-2	TGTGCCAGCAGCCCGACGACAGGGAGGTATGGTGAGGACTATGGCTACACCTTC	CASSPTTGRYGEDYGYTF
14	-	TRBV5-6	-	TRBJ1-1	TGTGCCAGCAGCTTGCGGGCTTTGAACACTGAAGCTTTCTTT	CASSLRALNTEAFF
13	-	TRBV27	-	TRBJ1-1	TGTGCCAGCGGAACACACCCGAACACTGAAGCTTTCTTT	CASGTHPNTEAFF
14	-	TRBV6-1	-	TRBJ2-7	TGTGCCAGCAGTGAAAGGGTGATTCGGTACGAGCAGTACTTC	CASSERVIRYEQYF
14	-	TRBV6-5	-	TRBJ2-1	TGTGCCAGCAGTTACTCGCGGGCAGGGCATGAGCAGTTCTTC	CASSYSRAGHEQFF
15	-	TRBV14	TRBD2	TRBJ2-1	TGTGCCAGCAGCCAAGAAGCGGGATTAAGAAGTGAGCAGTTCTTC	CASSQEAGLRSEQFF
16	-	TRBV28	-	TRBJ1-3	TGTGCCAGCAGTAAGGGACTGCCTCACTCTGGAAACACCATATATTTT	CASSKGLPHSGNTIYF
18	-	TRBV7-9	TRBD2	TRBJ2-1	TGTGCCAGCAGCTTAACTTCCTGGGGACTAGCGGGATATAATGAGCAGTTCTTC	CASSLTSWGLAGYNEQFF
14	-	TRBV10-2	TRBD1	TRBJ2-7	TGCGCCAGTAGATGGGGACAGGGGTCCTACGAGCAGTACTTC	CASRWGQGSYEQYF
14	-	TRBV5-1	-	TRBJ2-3	TGCGCCAGCAGCTCAGGACTCGTCTCAGATACGCAGTATTTT	CASSSGLVSDTQYF
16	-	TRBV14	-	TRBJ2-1	TGTGCCAGCAGCCAATTGATATGGGGGGCGCGCAATGAGCAGTTCTTC	CASSQLIWGARNEQFF
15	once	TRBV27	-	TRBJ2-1	TGTGCCAGCAGTCCCGGACTCGCCCCTGTCAATGAGCAGTTCTTC	CASSPGLAPVNEQFF
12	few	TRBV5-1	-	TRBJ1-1	TGCGCCAGCAGCTTGACGAACACTGAAGCTTTCTTT	CASSLTNTEAFF
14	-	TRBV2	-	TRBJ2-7	TGTGCCAGCCTACCGGGCGGGGAAACCTACGAGCAGTACTTC	CASLPGGETYEQYF
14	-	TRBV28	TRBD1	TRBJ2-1	TGTGCCAGCAGCCAACCACAGGGGAACAATGAGCAGTTCTTC	CASSQPQGNNEQFF
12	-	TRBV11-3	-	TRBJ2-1	TGTGCCAGCAGCCAGGGGATACAGGAGCAGTTCTTC	CASSQGIQEQFF
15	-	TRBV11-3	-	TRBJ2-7	TGTGCCAGCAGTCCCGGAGGGCGGGAATCCTACGAGCAGTACTTC	CASSPGGRESYEQYF
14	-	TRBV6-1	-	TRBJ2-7	TGTGCCAGCAGTGAAGGACTGCCGACCTACGAGCAGTACTTC	CASSEGLPTYEQYF
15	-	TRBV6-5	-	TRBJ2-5	TGTGCCAGCAGTTACTCCTCGGACTATCAAGAGACCCAGTACTTC	CASSYSSDYQETQYF
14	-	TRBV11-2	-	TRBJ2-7	TGTGCCAGCAGCTCGTCGAACCAGGCTCTCGAGCAGTACTTC	CASSSSNQALEQYF
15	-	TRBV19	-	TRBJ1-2	TGTGCCAGTAGTATCGCGGACCAAACTAACTATGGCTACACCTTC	CASSIADQTNYGYTF
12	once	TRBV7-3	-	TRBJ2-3	TGTGCCAGCAGCTTAAATAAGGATACGCAGTATTTT	CASSLNKDTQYF
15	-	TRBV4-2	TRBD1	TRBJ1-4	TGTGCCAGCAGCCAGGCCGGGACAGGGTCTGAAAAACTGTTTTTT	CASSQAGTGSEKLFF
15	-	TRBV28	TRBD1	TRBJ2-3	TGTGCCAGCAGTTCCGGACAGGGTAGCACAGATACGCAGTATTTT	CASSSGQGSTDTQYF
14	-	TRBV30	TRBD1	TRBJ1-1	TGTGCCTGGATTGGACAGGGGGCAGGGACTGAAGCTTTCTTT	CAWIGQGAGTEAFF
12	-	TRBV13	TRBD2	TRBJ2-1	TGTGCCAGCAGCTCCCGCCCTAGCGGACCATTCTTC	CASSSRPSGPFF
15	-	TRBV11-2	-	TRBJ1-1	TGTGCCAGCAGCCTCCCAGTGGAGGGGTGGGCTGAAGCTTTCTTT	CASSLPVEGWAEAFF
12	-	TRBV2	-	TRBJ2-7	TGTGCCAGCAATCCGGGCTCCTACGAGCAGTACTTC	CASNPGSYEQYF